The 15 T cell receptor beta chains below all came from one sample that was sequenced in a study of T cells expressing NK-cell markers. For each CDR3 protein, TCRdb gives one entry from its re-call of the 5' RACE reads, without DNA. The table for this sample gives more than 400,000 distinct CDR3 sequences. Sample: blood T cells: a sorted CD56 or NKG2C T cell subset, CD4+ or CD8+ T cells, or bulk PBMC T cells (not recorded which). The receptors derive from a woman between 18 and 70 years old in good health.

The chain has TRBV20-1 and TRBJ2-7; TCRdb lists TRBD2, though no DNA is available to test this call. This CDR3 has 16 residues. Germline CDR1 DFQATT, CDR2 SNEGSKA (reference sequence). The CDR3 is CSARGLAGRSSYEQYF.

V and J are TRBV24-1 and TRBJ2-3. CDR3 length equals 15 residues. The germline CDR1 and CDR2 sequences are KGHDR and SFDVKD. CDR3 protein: CATSSSVGYTDTQYF.

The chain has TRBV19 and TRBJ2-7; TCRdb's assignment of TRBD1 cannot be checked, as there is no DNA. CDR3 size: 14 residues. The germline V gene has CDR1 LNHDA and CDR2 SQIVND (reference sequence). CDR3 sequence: CASTGRQGSYEQYF.

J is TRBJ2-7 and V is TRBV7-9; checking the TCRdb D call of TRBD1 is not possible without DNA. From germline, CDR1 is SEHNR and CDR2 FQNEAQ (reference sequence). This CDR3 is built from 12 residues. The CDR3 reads CASSGTGYEQYF. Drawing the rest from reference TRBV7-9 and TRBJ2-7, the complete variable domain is DTGVSQNPRHKITKRGQNVTFRCDPISEHNRLYWYRQTLGQGPEFLTYFQNEAQLEKSRLLSDRFSAERPKGSFSTLEIQRTEQGDSAMYLCASSGTGYEQYFGPGTRLTVT.

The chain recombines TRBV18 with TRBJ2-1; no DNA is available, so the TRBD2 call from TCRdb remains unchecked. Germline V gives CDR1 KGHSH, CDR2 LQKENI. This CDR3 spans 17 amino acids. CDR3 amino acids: CASSPLLTSGGLNEQFF.

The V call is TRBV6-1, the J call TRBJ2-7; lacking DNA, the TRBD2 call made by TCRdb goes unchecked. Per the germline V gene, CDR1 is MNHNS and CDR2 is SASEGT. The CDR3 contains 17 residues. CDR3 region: CASSAFFAEPSSYEQYF.

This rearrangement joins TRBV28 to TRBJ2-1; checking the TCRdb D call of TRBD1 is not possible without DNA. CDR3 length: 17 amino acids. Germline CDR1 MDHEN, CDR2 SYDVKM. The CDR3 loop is CASSLGSGTATHNEQFF.

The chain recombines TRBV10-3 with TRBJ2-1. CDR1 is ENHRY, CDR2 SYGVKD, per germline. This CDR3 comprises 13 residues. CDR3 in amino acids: CAISVDLTNEQFF.

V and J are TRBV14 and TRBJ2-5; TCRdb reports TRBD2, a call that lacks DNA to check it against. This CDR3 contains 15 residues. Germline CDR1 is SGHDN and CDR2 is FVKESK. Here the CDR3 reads CASSWTSGGFETQYF.

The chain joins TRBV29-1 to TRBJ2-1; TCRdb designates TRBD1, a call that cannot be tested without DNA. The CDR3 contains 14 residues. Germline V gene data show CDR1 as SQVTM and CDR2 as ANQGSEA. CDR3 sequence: CSVEVDRGRNEQFF.

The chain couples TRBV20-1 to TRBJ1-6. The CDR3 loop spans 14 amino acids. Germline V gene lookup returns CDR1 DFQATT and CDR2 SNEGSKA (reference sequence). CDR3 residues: CSARSLESDSPLHF.

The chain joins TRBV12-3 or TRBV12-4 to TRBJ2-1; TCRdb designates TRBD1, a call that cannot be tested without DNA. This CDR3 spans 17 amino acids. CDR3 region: CASTTIPGGRSYNEQFF.

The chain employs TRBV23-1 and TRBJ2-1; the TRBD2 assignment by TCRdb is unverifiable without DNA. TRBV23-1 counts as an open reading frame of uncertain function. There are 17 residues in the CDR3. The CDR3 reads CASNLYPSGSSYNEQFF.

The CDR3 sequence: CSARAGTGVDQPQHF. This chain uses TRBV20-1 with TRBJ1-5; TCRdb's assignment of TRBD1 cannot be checked, as there is no DNA. This CDR3 region has 15 residues. Germline loops: CDR1 DFQATT, CDR2 SNEGSKA (reference sequence).

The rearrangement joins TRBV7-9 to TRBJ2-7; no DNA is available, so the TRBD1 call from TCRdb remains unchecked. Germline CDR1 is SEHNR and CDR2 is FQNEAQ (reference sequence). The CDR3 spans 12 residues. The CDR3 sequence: CASSLDRPGQYF.